The rows below give T cell receptor beta chains drawn from one sample of a study of response to subunit inactivated influenza vaccine. TCRdb re-analysed the RT-PCR reads in MiXCR, keeping a single row per CDR3 protein. Among about 500,000 distinct CDR3 sequences listed, approximately 15% were seen once. Sequenced material: CD4+ T cells sorted from PBMCs, taken less than 30 months after vaccination. The receptors were sampled from a man aged 50-75 years who received an inactivated influenza vaccine. CDR3s include the opening cysteine and the closing phenylalanine or tryptophan. D genes are given only for firm matches. Size values are once, few and many counts, or a class for expanded clones, and some rows have none.

D gene: TRBD1; V gene: TRBV20-1; J gene: TRBJ2-7; clone size: many; CDR3 DNA: TGCAGTGCTATACGACCGGGACAGGGTTTTTACGAGCAGTACTTC; CDR3 protein: CSAIRPGQGFYEQYF
D gene: NA; V gene: TRBV7-2; J gene: TRBJ2-1; clone size: many; CDR3 DNA: TGTGCCAGCAGCCGAGGGCTAGGACTCCTCCAGGGAGCGGCACTTAATGAGCAGTTCTTC; CDR3 protein: CASSRGLGLLQGAALNEQFF
D gene: NA; V gene: TRBV3-1; J gene: TRBJ2-7; clone size: few; CDR3 DNA: TGTGCCAGCAGCCAAGATCGGCCCTACGAGCAGTACTTC; CDR3 protein: CASSQDRPYEQYF
D gene: NA; V gene: TRBV6-1; J gene: TRBJ2-3; clone size: many; CDR3 DNA: TGTGCCAGCAGTCCCCGAAACAGGGCTCCAGATACGCAGTATTTT; CDR3 protein: CASSPRNRAPDTQYF
D gene: NA; V gene: TRBV24-1; J gene: TRBJ2-5; clone size: NA; CDR3 DNA: TGTGCCACCAGTGATCCCGTAGGTGGCTTACCTTACCAAGAGACCCAGTACTTC; CDR3 protein: CATSDPVGGLPYQETQYF
D gene: NA; V gene: TRBV3-1; J gene: TRBJ2-7; clone size: NA; CDR3 DNA: TGTGCCAGCAGCCAAGATATGGGCCTCCCCTACGAGCAGTACTTC; CDR3 protein: CASSQDMGLPYEQYF
D gene: TRBD2; V gene: TRBV3-1; J gene: TRBJ2-5; clone size: NA; CDR3 DNA: TGTGCCAGCAGCCCGGGGACTAGCCGGCAAGAGACCCAGTACTTC; CDR3 protein: CASSPGTSRQETQYF
D gene: NA; V gene: TRBV5-1; J gene: TRBJ2-2; clone size: NA; CDR3 DNA: TGCGCCAGCAGCTTGGTGGCAGGGCACACCGGGGAGCTGTTTTTT; CDR3 protein: CASSLVAGHTGELFF
D gene: NA; V gene: TRBV9; J gene: TRBJ2-5; clone size: few; CDR3 DNA: TGTGCCAGCAGCGTAGCTCAGCAGGGTAGTGAGACCCAGTACTTC; CDR3 protein: CASSVAQQGSETQYF
D gene: NA; V gene: TRBV4-3; J gene: TRBJ1-1; clone size: few; CDR3 DNA: TGCGCCAGCAGCCAAGGGGGGACAAATGAAGCTTTCTTT; CDR3 protein: CASSQGGTNEAFF
D gene: NA; V gene: TRBV10-3; J gene: TRBJ2-3; clone size: NA; CDR3 DNA: TGTGCCATCACGCGTGGAACAGAAGGAACAGATACGCAGTATTTT; CDR3 protein: CAITRGTEGTDTQYF
D gene: NA; V gene: TRBV18; J gene: TRBJ2-3; clone size: NA; CDR3 DNA: TGTGCCAGCTCACCACCGGGGGGGCTCGCAGATACGCAGTATTTT; CDR3 protein: CASSPPGGLADTQYF
D gene: NA; V gene: TRBV7-9; J gene: TRBJ1-4; clone size: many; CDR3 DNA: TGTGCCAGCAGCCCCCCGGGGGTAACTAATGAAAAACTGTTTTTT; CDR3 protein: CASSPPGVTNEKLFF
D gene: NA; V gene: TRBV20-1; J gene: TRBJ2-7; clone size: few; CDR3 DNA: TGCAGTGCTAGCCGTGGACAGAATTCCTACGAGCAGTACTTC; CDR3 protein: CSASRGQNSYEQYF
D gene: NA; V gene: TRBV20-1; J gene: TRBJ1-2; clone size: few; CDR3 DNA: TGCAGTGCTAGAGATCTTAGGGTGGGTTGGTATGGCTACACCTTC; CDR3 protein: CSARDLRVGWYGYTF
D gene: NA; V gene: TRBV14; J gene: TRBJ1-1; clone size: few; CDR3 DNA: TGTGCCAGCAGCCAAGGACGGGGGGCTGAAGCTTTCTTT; CDR3 protein: CASSQGRGAEAFF
D gene: NA; V gene: TRBV6-1; J gene: TRBJ1-5; clone size: NA; CDR3 DNA: TGTGCCAGCAGTCAAGGACAGCTACAGCCCCAGCATTTT; CDR3 protein: CASSQGQLQPQHF
D gene: NA; V gene: TRBV7-2; J gene: TRBJ1-5; clone size: NA; CDR3 DNA: TGTGCCAGCAGCCCAACCCCAGGTCAGCCCCAGCATTTT; CDR3 protein: CASSPTPGQPQHF
D gene: TRBD1; V gene: TRBV2; J gene: TRBJ2-7; clone size: few; CDR3 DNA: TGTGCCAGCAGTAAGACAGGGGGCCGCTACGAGCAGTACTTC; CDR3 protein: CASSKTGGRYEQYF
D gene: NA; V gene: TRBV4-2; J gene: TRBJ1-5; clone size: NA; CDR3 DNA: TGTGCCAGCAGCCAAGTTTCTGCGGGGAGCAATCAGCCCCAGCATTTT; CDR3 protein: CASSQVSAGSNQPQHF
D gene: TRBD2; V gene: TRBV5-1; J gene: TRBJ2-7; clone size: few; CDR3 DNA: TGCGCCAGCAGGGCCCCCGGGACTAAGTCCTACGAGCAGTACTTC; CDR3 protein: CASRAPGTKSYEQYF
D gene: TRBD1; V gene: TRBV5-1; J gene: TRBJ2-5; clone size: few; CDR3 DNA: TGCGCCAGCAGGTCGACAGGGGAAGCGTGGGAGACCCAGTACTTC; CDR3 protein: CASRSTGEAWETQYF
D gene: NA; V gene: TRBV7-3; J gene: TRBJ1-5; clone size: once; CDR3 DNA: TGTGCCAGCAGCTTAAACGGGGGCAGGAATCAGCCCCAGCATTTT; CDR3 protein: CASSLNGGRNQPQHF
D gene: TRBD1; V gene: TRBV20-1; J gene: TRBJ2-7; clone size: NA; CDR3 DNA: TGCAGTGCTAACCCGGGGACAGGGGTCGAGCAGTACTTC; CDR3 protein: CSANPGTGVEQYF
D gene: NA; V gene: TRBV20-1; J gene: TRBJ2-5; clone size: few; CDR3 DNA: TGCAGTTCGGTTGGGAGGTACCAAGAGACCCAGTACTTC; CDR3 protein: CSSVGRYQETQYF
D gene: NA; V gene: TRBV20-1; J gene: TRBJ1-5; clone size: few; CDR3 DNA: TGCAGTGCTAGAGATCGGCAGGACGAGGGATTCCATAATCAGCCCCAGCATTTT; CDR3 protein: CSARDRQDEGFHNQPQHF
D gene: TRBD2; V gene: TRBV20-1; J gene: TRBJ2-1; clone size: few; CDR3 DNA: TGCAGTGCTAGGTCCCTGGCTAGCGGCACCTACAATGAGCAGTTCTTC; CDR3 protein: CSARSLASGTYNEQFF
D gene: TRBD2; V gene: TRBV12-3/TRBV12-4; J gene: TRBJ2-7; clone size: NA; CDR3 DNA: TGTGCCAGCAGGGGAGCGGGACGGTCTTACGAGCAGTACTTC; CDR3 protein: CASRGAGRSYEQYF
D gene: NA; V gene: TRBV29-1; J gene: TRBJ2-7; clone size: NA; CDR3 DNA: TGCAGCGCCTCAAGCTCCTACGAGCAGTACTTC; CDR3 protein: CSASSSYEQYF
D gene: NA; V gene: TRBV12-3/TRBV12-4; J gene: TRBJ2-3; clone size: many; CDR3 DNA: TGTGCCAGCAGCCGGAGGGATCCAGATACGCAGTATTTT; CDR3 protein: CASSRRDPDTQYF
D gene: NA; V gene: TRBV20-1; J gene: TRBJ2-2; clone size: NA; CDR3 DNA: TGCAGTGCTAGAGTAGGTCCTGCATCCACCGGGGAGCTGTTTTTT; CDR3 protein: CSARVGPASTGELFF
D gene: NA; V gene: TRBV3-1; J gene: TRBJ2-7; clone size: NA; CDR3 DNA: TGTGCCAGCAGCCAAGGAGCGGCGAGATCCTACGAGCAGTACTTC; CDR3 protein: CASSQGAARSYEQYF
D gene: TRBD2; V gene: TRBV4-2; J gene: TRBJ2-1; clone size: NA; CDR3 DNA: TGTGCCAGCAGCAGGGGACTAGCGGGGCTGGGGGGAAAGAATGAGCAGTTCTTC; CDR3 protein: CASSRGLAGLGGKNEQFF
D gene: NA; V gene: TRBV7-2; J gene: TRBJ2-3; clone size: few; CDR3 DNA: TGTGCCAGCAGCCGAGTAGGGGGAGATACGCAGTATTTT; CDR3 protein: CASSRVGGDTQYF
D gene: TRBD1; V gene: TRBV20-1; J gene: TRBJ2-4; clone size: NA; CDR3 DNA: TGCAGTGCTAGGCAGGGGGTCGAAAACATTCAGTACTTC; CDR3 protein: CSARQGVENIQYF
D gene: TRBD1; V gene: TRBV5-6; J gene: TRBJ2-7; clone size: NA; CDR3 DNA: TGTGCCAGCAGCTTTAAGTTGACAGGGCTGATGAGTTACGAGCAGTACTTC; CDR3 protein: CASSFKLTGLMSYEQYF
D gene: NA; V gene: TRBV15; J gene: TRBJ2-5; clone size: NA; CDR3 DNA: TGTGCCACCAGTCCTCGAGTACAAGAGACCCAGTACTTC; CDR3 protein: CATSPRVQETQYF
D gene: TRBD2; V gene: TRBV12-3/TRBV12-4; J gene: TRBJ2-3; clone size: NA; CDR3 DNA: TGTGCCAGCAGTCCTCGGACTAGCGGGAGCACAGATACGCAGTATTTT; CDR3 protein: CASSPRTSGSTDTQYF
D gene: NA; V gene: TRBV4-2; J gene: TRBJ2-5; clone size: few; CDR3 DNA: TGTGCCAGCAGCCAAGAAGGAGCGCCGGTACGGACCCAGTACTTC; CDR3 protein: CASSQEGAPVRTQYF
D gene: TRBD1; V gene: TRBV4-2; J gene: TRBJ2-3; clone size: NA; CDR3 DNA: TGTGCCAGCAGCCAAGGAGACGGACAGGGTAGCACAGATACGCAGTATTTT; CDR3 protein: CASSQGDGQGSTDTQYF
D gene: TRBD1; V gene: TRBV7-6; J gene: TRBJ2-1; clone size: few; CDR3 DNA: TGTGCCAGCAGCTTAGCGCCGACAGGGGACTACAATGAGCAGTTCTTC; CDR3 protein: CASSLAPTGDYNEQFF
D gene: TRBD2; V gene: TRBV28; J gene: TRBJ2-3; clone size: NA; CDR3 DNA: TGTGCCAGCAGTCCCTTGGGGGAGGGCCGGGCAGATACGCAGTATTTT; CDR3 protein: CASSPLGEGRADTQYF
D gene: NA; V gene: TRBV20-1; J gene: TRBJ2-4; clone size: few; CDR3 DNA: TGCAGTGCTAGAGACACGCAGGGGTCAGCCAAAAACATTCAGTACTTC; CDR3 protein: CSARDTQGSAKNIQYF
D gene: TRBD2; V gene: TRBV12-3/TRBV12-4; J gene: TRBJ2-1; clone size: few; CDR3 DNA: TGTGCCAGCAGAATGACTAGCGGGGGATCCAATGAGCAGTTCTTC; CDR3 protein: CASRMTSGGSNEQFF
D gene: TRBD1; V gene: TRBV5-1; J gene: TRBJ1-1; clone size: few; CDR3 DNA: TGCGCCAGCAGCTTGGCCTTCGACAGGGCGAACACTGAAGCTTTCTTT; CDR3 protein: CASSLAFDRANTEAFF
D gene: TRBD2; V gene: TRBV9; J gene: TRBJ2-4; clone size: few; CDR3 DNA: TGTGCCAGCAGCACCGGGGGGTCCGGGTGGGGAAACATTCAGTACTTC; CDR3 protein: CASSTGGSGWGNIQYF
D gene: NA; V gene: TRBV28; J gene: TRBJ2-2; clone size: many; CDR3 DNA: TGTGCCAGCAGTCGGACGGCCACCGGGGAGCTGTTTTTT; CDR3 protein: CASSRTATGELFF
D gene: NA; V gene: TRBV12-3/TRBV12-4; J gene: TRBJ2-1; clone size: many; CDR3 DNA: TGTGCCAGCAGCTCCGACACCTACAATGAGCAGTTCTTC; CDR3 protein: CASSSDTYNEQFF
D gene: NA; V gene: TRBV12-3/TRBV12-4; J gene: TRBJ1-5; clone size: NA; CDR3 DNA: TGTGCCAGCAGTTTAGCGGGGGGGCCCCAGCATTTT; CDR3 protein: CASSLAGGPQHF
D gene: NA; V gene: TRBV20-1; J gene: TRBJ2-3; clone size: NA; CDR3 DNA: TGCAGTGCTAGAGTTAGGGGAGTGCGAGATACGCAGTATTTT; CDR3 protein: CSARVRGVRDTQYF
D gene: NA; V gene: TRBV6-1; J gene: TRBJ2-7; clone size: once; CDR3 DNA: TGTGCCAGCAGCTCCGGACACGAATCCTACGATCAGTACTTC; CDR3 protein: CASSSGHESYDQYF
D gene: NA; V gene: TRBV7-8; J gene: TRBJ2-1; clone size: few; CDR3 DNA: TGTGCCAGCAGCTTAAACACCGGACGGTACAATGAGCAGTTCTTC; CDR3 protein: CASSLNTGRYNEQFF
D gene: TRBD2; V gene: TRBV24-1; J gene: TRBJ2-1; clone size: NA; CDR3 DNA: TGTGCCACCGGGGAGGGGTCCTACAATGAGCAGTTCTTC; CDR3 protein: CATGEGSYNEQFF
D gene: NA; V gene: TRBV18; J gene: TRBJ2-6; clone size: NA; CDR3 DNA: TGTGCCAGCTCCAGGAGCTCTGGGGCCAACGTCCTGACTTTC; CDR3 protein: CASSRSSGANVLTF
D gene: TRBD2; V gene: TRBV12-3/TRBV12-4; J gene: TRBJ2-1; clone size: NA; CDR3 DNA: TGTGCCAGCAGCGAAAAGCCGCTAGCGGTTCGGAATGAGCAGTTCTTC; CDR3 protein: CASSEKPLAVRNEQFF
D gene: NA; V gene: TRBV20-1; J gene: TRBJ1-4; clone size: NA; CDR3 DNA: TGCAGTGCTAGAGATATGTCGGGGGTCGAAAAACTGTTTTTT; CDR3 protein: CSARDMSGVEKLFF
D gene: TRBD1; V gene: TRBV10-3; J gene: TRBJ2-3; clone size: few; CDR3 DNA: TGTGCCAGCCGACAGGGGGCGAACACAGATACGCAGTATTTT; CDR3 protein: CASRQGANTDTQYF
D gene: NA; V gene: TRBV10-3; J gene: TRBJ2-3; clone size: NA; CDR3 DNA: TGTGCCATCAGTGACGGGCGGGGGCCTAGCACAGATACGCAGTATTTT; CDR3 protein: CAISDGRGPSTDTQYF
D gene: NA; V gene: TRBV7-9; J gene: TRBJ1-2; clone size: few; CDR3 DNA: TGTGCCAGCAGCCCACCAACCGATGGCTACACCTTC; CDR3 protein: CASSPPTDGYTF
D gene: TRBD2; V gene: TRBV7-3; J gene: TRBJ2-5; clone size: NA; CDR3 DNA: TGTGCCAGCAGCTTAACGGCGGGAGCAGAGACCCAGTACTTC; CDR3 protein: CASSLTAGAETQYF